The present T cell receptor beta chain was sequenced within a study of T cells in Graves' hyperthyroidism and ophthalmopathy. There were TCR beta CDR3 regions amplified from RNA transcripts. RT-PCR in the first round (using the HTBI primer set) targeted the TCR CDR3. TCRdb re-called the multiplex PCR reads with MiXCR, one entry per CDR3 protein. This sample has about 600,000 distinct CDR3 sequences, with 13% to 15% found just once. Among ophthalmopathy patients, the Clinical Activity Score reached at least 3, the NOSPECS grade reached at least 4, and duration remained under 3 months. This clonotype was counted at least ten times. There are 17 residues in the CDR3. V gave up 4 bases and J gave up 6 bases, with 25 bases separating them. CDR1 SGHAT and CDR2 FQNNGV come from the germline V gene.

Sequencing was carried out using blood. J is TRBJ2-7 and V is TRBV11-2, with D perhaps matching TRBD2 (5 bases). The origin of this receptor is a woman between 45 and 65 years old with Graves' ophthalmopathy. CDR3 in amino acids: CASSSPVAGLLTGEQYF. The CDR3, as DNA: TGTGCCAGCAGCTCTCCAGTAGCCGGACTCCTAACGGGCGAGCAGTACTTC.